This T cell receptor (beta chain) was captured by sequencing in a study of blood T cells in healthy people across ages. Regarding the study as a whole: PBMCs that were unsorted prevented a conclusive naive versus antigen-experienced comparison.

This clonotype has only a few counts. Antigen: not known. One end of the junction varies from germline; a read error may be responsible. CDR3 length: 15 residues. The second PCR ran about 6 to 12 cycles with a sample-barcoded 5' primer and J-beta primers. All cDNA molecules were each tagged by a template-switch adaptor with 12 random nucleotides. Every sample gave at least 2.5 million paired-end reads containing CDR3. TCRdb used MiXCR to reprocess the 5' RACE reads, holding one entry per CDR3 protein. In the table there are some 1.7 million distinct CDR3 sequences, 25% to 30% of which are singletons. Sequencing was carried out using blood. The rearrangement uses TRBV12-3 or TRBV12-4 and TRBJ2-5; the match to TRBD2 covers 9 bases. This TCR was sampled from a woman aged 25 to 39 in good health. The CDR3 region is CAGSPQTSGQETQYF. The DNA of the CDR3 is TGTGCCGGCAGTCCCCAGACTAGCGGACAAGAGACCCAGTACTTC.